This T cell receptor beta chain originates from a study of T cells in Graves' hyperthyroidism and ophthalmopathy. Whole-study findings and limits: Most thyroid clonotypes with frequency above 0.001 were detected in blood.

RNA transcripts yielded amplified TCR beta CDR3 regions. The HTBI primer set drove a first-round RT-PCR of the TCR CDR3. MiXCR was run by TCRdb on the multiplex PCR reads, yielding one entry per CDR3 protein. The table records hundreds of thousands of distinct CDR3 sequences, 20% to 25% of them present only once. The CDR3 spans 14 residues. Trimming took 5 bases from V and 3 from J, leaving 12 bases between them. Germline V lookup: CDR1 MNHNS, CDR2 SASEGT. A patient was excluded if there was uncontrolled infection, other autoimmune disease, pregnancy or lactation. PBMCs stemmed from approximately 9.1 ml fresh peripheral blood. A remark on this clonotype: Its specificity is unknown.

The source of this sequence is a man aged 25-45 years with Graves' ophthalmopathy. Sequencing input: blood. The gene calls are TRBV6-1 and TRBJ2-3, with no clear D. In DNA form, the CDR3 reads TGTGCCAGCAGTCTCCACAACCCGACAGATACGCAGTATTTT. This translates into CASSLHNPTDTQYF.